The text below deals with one T cell receptor beta chain. Its antigen is as yet unknown. The data were obtained in a study of T-cell memory formation after mild COVID-19. Libraries for TCRalpha and TCRbeta carried sample barcodes and unique molecular identifiers via 5'RACE. TCRdb redid the calling of the 5' RACE reads with MiXCR, one entry per CDR3 protein. The sample has hundreds of thousands of distinct CDR3 sequences, roughly a fifth seen once; the top ten hold roughly 9.1%. The study, taken as a whole, reports: The appearance of some responding clones in pre-infection memory suggested that cross-reactive memory joined. Nothing showed for sure that second-wave clones peaking on day 37 were SARS-CoV-2 specific.

V lost 5 bases and J lost 2, with 7 bases in between. This CDR3 has 13 residues. Germline V gene sequence: CDR1 KGHDR, CDR2 SFDVKD. The source of this sequence is an adult woman who had mild COVID-19 (a few samples of this study predate the infection). Cell type and time point are not known. Sequenced input: PBMCs or a T cell subset sorted from them (not recorded which). The gene calls are TRBV24-1 and TRBJ2-3; perhaps TRBD2 as D (5 bases). The CDR3 sequence is CATSAEVTDTQYF. CDR3 in DNA: TGTGCCACCAGTGCGGAGGTCACAGATACGCAGTATTTT.